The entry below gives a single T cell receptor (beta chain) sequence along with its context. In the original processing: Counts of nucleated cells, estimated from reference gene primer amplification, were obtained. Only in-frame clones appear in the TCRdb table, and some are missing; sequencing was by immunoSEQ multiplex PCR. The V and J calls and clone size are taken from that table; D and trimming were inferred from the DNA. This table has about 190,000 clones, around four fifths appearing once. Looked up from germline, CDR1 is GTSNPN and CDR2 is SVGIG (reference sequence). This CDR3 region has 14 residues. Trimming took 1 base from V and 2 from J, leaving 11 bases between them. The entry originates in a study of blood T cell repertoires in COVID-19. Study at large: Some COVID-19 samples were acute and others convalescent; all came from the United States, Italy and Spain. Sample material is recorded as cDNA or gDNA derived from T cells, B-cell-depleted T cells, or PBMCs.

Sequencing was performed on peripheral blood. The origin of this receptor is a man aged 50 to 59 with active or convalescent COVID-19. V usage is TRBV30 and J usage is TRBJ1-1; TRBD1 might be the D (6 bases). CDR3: CAWSARDKNTEAFF. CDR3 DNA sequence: TGTGCCTGGAGTGCCAGGGACAAAAACACTGAAGCTTTCTTT.